This is a list of T cell receptor beta chains from one sample in a study of T cell changes during pregnancy in multiple sclerosis. Here immunoSEQ multiplex PCR was the method, and the copy in TCRdb shows in-frame clones only, minus some. The table has about 86,000 clones, under 95% seen once. Sequencing was performed on peripheral blood, taken in the first trimester of pregnancy. The receptors stem from a female donor in good health, enrolled as a control in a pregnancy study. Each CDR3 is given with its conserved first and last residue. Fields, in order: J gene, D gene, V gene, clone size, CDR3 protein, CDR3 DNA. A D gene is named only where the DNA matches it firmly. Clone size is not always given. Where it is, it says once, few, many or a class for expanded clones.

TRBJ1-5 NA TRBV7-8 NA CASRAVGDQPQHF TGTGCCAGCAGGGCCGTAGGGGATCAGCCCCAGCATTTT
TRBJ2-7 NA TRBV19 NA CASSSVGGSYEQYF TGTGCCAGTAGTAGCGTCGGGGGTTCCTACGAGCAGTACTTC
TRBJ1-1 NA TRBV7-3 once CASSPTGSMNTEAFF TGTGCCAGCAGCCCCACAGGGTCCATGAACACTGAAGCTTTCTTT
TRBJ2-2 NA TRBV12-5 NA CASGFHADDTGELFF TGTGCTAGTGGTTTCCATGCAGATGACACCGGGGAGCTGTTTTTT
TRBJ2-5 TRBD2 TRBV4-1 NA CASSPGAGGRETQYF TGCGCCAGCAGTCCCGGCGCGGGGGGGCGGGAGACCCAGTACTTC
TRBJ1-1 NA TRBV6-5 once CASSYSGVLNTEAFF TGTGCCAGCAGTTACTCGGGAGTTTTGAACACTGAAGCTTTCTTT
TRBJ2-1 NA TRBV7-2 NA CASSSGGTLNEQFF TGTGCCAGCAGCTCAGGGGGGACCCTCAATGAGCAGTTCTTC
TRBJ1-1 NA TRBV7-2 NA CASSFGVTEAFF TGTGCCAGCAGCTTCGGGGTCACTGAAGCTTTCTTT
TRBJ1-1 NA TRBV5-8 NA CASSFWGRVMMNTEAFF TGTGCCAGCAGCTTTTGGGGGCGCGTTATGATGAACACTGAAGCTTTCTTT
TRBJ1-1 NA TRBV4-3 NA CASSPDRRLNAFF TGCGCCAGCAGCCCCGACAGGCGGCTGAATGCTTTCTTT
TRBJ2-1 TRBD1 TRBV11-3 once CASSLQGAAYNEQFF TGTGCCAGCAGCCTCCAGGGGGCGGCCTACAATGAGCAGTTCTTC
TRBJ1-1 NA TRBV7-2 NA CASSLLGVSAFF TGTGCCAGCAGCTTACTAGGGGTGTCGGCTTTCTTT
TRBJ2-1 NA TRBV6-5 NA CASSQPGHPRGEQFF TGTGCCAGCAGTCAACCGGGACACCCCCGGGGTGAGCAGTTCTTC
TRBJ1-1 NA TRBV6-5 NA CASSYEGPNTEAFF TGTGCCAGCAGTTACGAGGGTCCGAACACTGAAGCTTTCTTT
TRBJ1-1 TRBD1 TRBV7-6 NA CASSFLGTGPEAFF TGTGCCAGCAGCTTTCTCGGGACAGGGCCTGAAGCTTTCTTT
TRBJ1-1 NA TRBV5-4 NA CASSLEVGPEAFF TGTGCCAGCAGCTTGGAGGTGGGGCCAGAAGCTTTCTTT
TRBJ1-5 NA TRBV19 NA CASRAGYNQPQHF TGTGCCAGTAGAGCGGGGTACAATCAGCCCCAGCATTTT
TRBJ2-1 NA TRBV6-5 NA CASSFGTSTNEQFF TGTGCCAGCAGTTTCGGGACAAGTACAAATGAGCAGTTCTTC
TRBJ1-5 TRBD1 TRBV4-1 NA CASSHGQAGIRNQPQHF TGCGCCAGCAGCCATGGACAGGCGGGGATACGGAATCAGCCCCAGCATTTT
TRBJ1-2 NA TRBV9 NA CASSVGRGNYGYTF TGTGCCAGCAGCGTAGGGAGGGGTAACTATGGCTACACCTTC
TRBJ2-5 NA TRBV14 once CASSPRFGGETQYF TGTGCCAGCAGCCCCCGCTTCGGAGGAGAGACCCAGTACTTC
TRBJ2-3 TRBD2 TRBV27 NA CASSLAGARDTQYF TGTGCCAGCAGTCTAGCGGGAGCAAGAGATACGCAGTATTTT
TRBJ2-7 TRBD2 TRBV27 NA CASSLLGGTSFYEQYF TGTGCCAGCAGTCTGTTGGGGGGGACTAGTTTCTACGAGCAGTACTTC
TRBJ1-1 TRBD1 TRBV19 NA CASSKGGEARVRSNTEAFF TGTGCCAGTAGTAAAGGGGGCGAGGCCAGGGTCCGGAGTAACACTGAAGCTTTCTTT
TRBJ2-4 TRBD1 TRBV7-2 NA CASSPDRGRGKNIQYF TGTGCCAGCAGCCCGGACAGGGGGCGCGGCAAAAACATTCAGTACTTC
TRBJ2-7 TRBD1 TRBV29-1 NA CSVEDPDRGTSYEQYF TGCAGCGTTGAAGACCCGGACAGGGGGACCTCTTACGAGCAGTACTTC
TRBJ2-3 TRBD1 TRBV5-6 NA CASSFLPDRDTDTQYF TGTGCCAGCAGCTTTCTCCCGGACAGGGACACAGATACGCAGTATTTT
TRBJ2-2 NA TRBV19 NA CASSSGRFTGELFF TGTGCCAGTAGTTCCGGCAGGTTCACCGGGGAGCTGTTTTTT
TRBJ1-1 NA TRBV7-2 NA CASSFLPRNTEAFF TGTGCCAGCAGCTTCCTCCCCAGGAACACTGAAGCTTTCTTT
TRBJ1-1 TRBD1 TRBV7-9 NA CASSPGQGVLNTEAFF TGTGCCAGCAGCCCCGGACAGGGCGTATTGAACACTGAAGCTTTCTTT
TRBJ2-1 TRBD1 TRBV4-2 NA CASSPGTGGSYNEQFF TGTGCCAGCAGCCCGGGGACAGGGGGCTCCTACAATGAGCAGTTCTTC
TRBJ1-2 NA TRBV7-9 NA CASSSVQLHSVGYGYTF TGTGCCAGCAGCTCGGTCCAGCTTCATAGCGTGGGCTATGGCTACACCTTC
TRBJ2-1 TRBD1 TRBV5-6 few CASSLSGQGAFNEQFF TGTGCCAGCAGCTTGTCCGGGCAGGGGGCGTTCAATGAGCAGTTCTTC
TRBJ2-7 TRBD1 TRBV7-9 NA CASTGQGYYEQYF TGTGCCAGCACCGGACAGGGGTACTACGAGCAGTACTTC